The 23 T cell receptor beta chains presented below share a single source sample, sequenced in a study of molecular identifiers for immune sequencing clone quantification. Via MiXCR, TCRdb re-called the PCR reads, giving one row per CDR3 protein. Of about 100,000 distinct CDR3 sequences detected, over 30% appear once; the ten largest clones hold 4% to 5%. Specimen: naive CD8+ T cells from blood, with Jurkat cell RNA spiked in. Specified subset: FACS-sorted CD8+CD4-CCR7+CD45RA+ naive T cells. These receptor sequences come from a human donor in good health. Some libraries in this study had Jurkat cell RNA spiked in.

About this clonotype: Possible read error: a much larger clone is one base away. The chain links TRBV4-1 to TRBJ2-7; 7 bases map to TRBD1. The CDR3 has 15 amino acids. The germline V gene has CDR1 MGHRA and CDR2 YSYEKL. The CDR3 spells CASSLIQDRTYVQYF. The CDR3 nucleotides are TGCGCCAGCAGCCTCATCCAGGACAGGACCTACGTGCAGTACTTC.

This chain uses TRBV9 with TRBJ1-4; 11 positions agree with TRBD1. After removal of 0 bases from V and 8 bases from J, the junction contained 6 bases not matched to a gene. CDR1 is SGDLS, CDR2 YYNGEE, per germline. This CDR3 has 16 amino acids. CDR3 sequence (DNA): TGTGCCAGCAGCGTAGCCCCCGGACAGGGGGCGGAAAAACTGTTTTTT. This gives the protein CASSVAPGQGAEKLFF. Variable domain in full (rest from reference TRBV9 and TRBJ1-4): DSGVTQTPKHLITATGQRVTLRCSPRSGDLSVYWYQQSLDQGLQFLIQYYNGEERAKGNILERFSAQQFPDLHSELNLSSLELGDSALYFCASSVAPGQGAEKLFFGSGTQLSVL.

The table lists this clonotype with a few counts. This chain joins TRBV10-3 and TRBJ2-3, with 7 nucleotides matching TRBD1. Per germline, CDR1 ENHRY and CDR2 SYGVKD. The CDR3 is made up of 14 amino acids. Trimming removed 8 bases from V and 3 bases from J; junction bases left unmatched: 8. The CDR3 here is CAIGPRDSTDTQYF. The CDR3 DNA sequence: TGTGCCATCGGGCCAAGGGACAGTACAGATACGCAGTATTTT.

Written as DNA, the CDR3 is TGTGCCAGCAGCTGGGGGACAGGGGTGAGAGATACGCAGTATTTT. Residues: CASSWGTGVRDTQYF. The chain combines TRBV7-9 with TRBJ2-3; the match to TRBD1 covers 10 bases. Germline V gene sequence: CDR1 SEHNR, CDR2 FQNEAQ (reference sequence). J was trimmed by 5 bases and V by 4 bases; bases with no gene match: 6. This CDR3 is 15 amino acids long.

A few counts support this clonotype. This sequence joins TRBV27 and TRBJ2-7; the D gene is possibly TRBD2 (6 bases). The CDR3 runs to 15 residues. Trimming pared 0 bases from V and 6 bases from J, leaving 15 bases between. From germline, CDR1 is MNHEY and CDR2 SMNVEV (reference sequence). In nucleotides, the CDR3 is TGTGCCAGCAGTTTATCAGCCGGTGGGGGGTCCGAGCAGTACTTC. It encodes CASSLSAGGGSEQYF.

This chain joins TRBV6-2 or TRBV6-3 and TRBJ2-7; D uncertain. This CDR3 has 13 amino acids. Between the trimmed V and J ends, which lost 6 bases and 0 bases, there was a span of 9 bases. Germline V gene data show CDR1 as MNHEY and CDR2 as SVGEGT. CDR3 region: CASRFESSYEQYF. In nucleotides, the CDR3 is TGTGCCAGCAGATTCGAGAGCTCCTACGAGCAGTACTTC.

The chain links TRBV6-2 or TRBV6-3 to TRBJ2-1; D might be TRBD2 (5 bases). The germline V gene has CDR1 MNHEY and CDR2 SVGEGT. Trimming cost V 8 bases and J 5 bases, with 13 bases left between them. CDR3 length: 13 amino acids. CDR3 sequence (DNA): TGTGCCAGCCTTCGTCCCGGGAACAATGAGCAGTTCTTC. Amino acid sequence: CASLRPGNNEQFF.

The J gene is TRBJ2-7, the V gene TRBV6-5; D is tentatively TRBD1 or TRBD2 (5 bases each). The V and J ends lost 3 bases and 3 bases respectively, with 12 bases between them. Germline V gives CDR1 MNHEY, CDR2 SVGAGI. The CDR3 has 14 residues. CDR3 bases: TGTGCCAGCAGTTATACGGGACGAGACTACGAGCAGTACTTC. This gives the protein CASSYTGRDYEQYF.

This clonotype was seen many times. The V call is TRBV28, the J call TRBJ2-7, with a tentative D call TRBD2 (6 bases). The V gene's germline CDR1 is MDHEN and CDR2 SYDVKM. The CDR3 loop spans 16 amino acids. With 6 bases removed from V and 5 bases from J, the gap between germline ends came to 23 bases. Written as DNA, the CDR3 is TGTGCCAGCAGCATTATATTGCGGGACCCCGGCCACGAGCAGTACTTC. This encodes CASSIILRDPGHEQYF.

This clonotype was seen repeatedly, ten times or more. The CDR3 DNA sequence: TGCAGTGCTAGACCGGGACTAGCGGGAGGCCCGTTTGTGCAGTACTTC. This sequence encodes CSARPGLAGGPFVQYF. The chain carries TRBV20-1 and TRBJ2-7; the match to TRBD2 covers 15 bases. The J segment lost 9 bases and the V segment lost 2 bases, leaving 11 bases of the junction unmatched. The CDR3 totals 16 residues. The germline V gene has CDR1 DFQATT and CDR2 SNEGSKA (reference sequence).

J is TRBJ2-7 and V is TRBV7-9; a possible D gene is TRBD1 (5 bases). Germline values: CDR1 SEHNR, CDR2 FQNEAQ (reference sequence). There are 14 residues in the CDR3. The ends were cut back, 1 base at V and 2 bases at J, with 9 bases in the middle. The CDR3, as DNA: TGTGCCAGCAGCTTAGTAGGGGATACCTACGAGCAGTACTTC. Translating it yields CASSLVGDTYEQYF.

Within the sample, this clonotype is medium-sized. This sequence joins TRBV4-1 and TRBJ2-4; D not resolved. Looked up from germline, CDR1 is MGHRA and CDR2 is YSYEKL. Trimming stripped 0 bases from V and 6 bases from J, with 12 bases between. The CDR3 runs 15 residues. CDR3 in amino acids: CASSQEIGQPNIQYF. The CDR3, as DNA: TGCGCCAGCAGCCAAGAAATTGGCCAGCCAAACATTCAGTACTTC.

The V gene is TRBV19, the J gene TRBJ2-3; D may be TRBD1 (6 bases). The V gene lost 6 bases and the J gene lost 2 bases, with 18 bases spanning the gap. Germline assignment: CDR1 LNHDA and CDR2 SQIVND (reference sequence). The CDR3 spans 16 residues. CDR3 in amino acids: CASSPSGQTNTDTQYF. CDR3 in DNA: TGTGCCAGTAGCCCCTCCGGACAGACAAACACAGATACGCAGTATTTT.

This clonotype was seen more than once but under ten times. V usage is TRBV28 and J usage is TRBJ2-7; D is uncertain. The CDR3 is 14 amino acids. The ends were cut back, 5 bases at V and 3 bases at J, with 14 bases in the middle. Germline CDR1 and CDR2: MDHEN and SYDVKM. CDR3 loop: CASSTPGRYYEQYF. CDR3 bases: TGTGCCAGCAGTACCCCGGGCCGTTACTACGAGCAGTACTTC.

This chain connects TRBV20-1 to TRBJ1-2, with D possibly TRBD1 on 5 matching bases. Germline V CDR1 and CDR2: DFQATT, SNEGSKA (reference sequence). The germline V and J ends were trimmed by 0 bases and 3 bases, with 14 bases remaining between them. CDR3 length equals 15 residues. DNA of the CDR3: TGCAGTGCTAGAGAGGCGACAGCGATTCACTATGGCTACACCTTC. This codes for CSAREATAIHYGYTF.

Of note for this clonotype: The germline gene is not matched at one end of the junction; a read error may be the cause. V is TRBV4-3 and J is TRBJ2-7; D could derive from TRBD1 or TRBD2 (6 bases each). This CDR3 comprises 16 residues. Germline V gene lookup returns CDR1 LGHNA and CDR2 YSLEER. The CDR3 sequence: CASSRSFDRRGYEQHF. The CDR3 coding sequence is TGCGCCAGCAGCCGTTCCTTCGACAGGCGGGGTTACGAGCAGCACTTC.

J is TRBJ2-1 and V is TRBV7-9; 10 bases agree with TRBD2. This CDR3 is 17 amino acids long. From germline, CDR1 is SEHNR and CDR2 FQNEAQ (reference sequence). Trimming took 4 bases from V and 7 from J; bases not matched to a gene: 13. CDR3 nucleotides: TGTGCCAGCAGCTCACGACAGGGAACTAGCGGGACGAATGAGCAGTTCTTC. Translating it yields CASSSRQGTSGTNEQFF. Full variable domain (rest looked up from reference TRBV7-9 and TRBJ2-1): DTGVSQNPRHKITKRGQNVTFRCDPISEHNRLYWYRQTLGQGPEFLTYFQNEAQLEKSRLLSDRFSAERPKGSFSTLEIQRTEQGDSAMYLCASSSRQGTSGTNEQFFGPGTRLTVL.

This clonotype has ten or more counts. V usage is TRBV28 and J usage is TRBJ2-7; D may be TRBD1 (6 bases). The ends were cut back, 5 bases at V and 5 bases at J, with 16 bases in the middle. The V gene's germline CDR1 is MDHEN and CDR2 SYDVKM. CDR3 length equals 14 residues. The CDR3 region has the DNA TGTGCCAGCAGTCCCCAGGGGTTAGGTCACGAGCAGTACTTC. It codes for CASSPQGLGHEQYF.

This chain joins TRBV7-9 and TRBJ2-7; the D call may be TRBD1 or TRBD2 (5 bases each). The germline gives CDR1 SEHNR, CDR2 FQNEAQ (reference sequence). The CDR3 totals 16 residues. V was pared by 1 base and J by 7 bases, with 20 bases between. The CDR3 bases are TGTGCCAGCAGCTTAGGGCGAGGGGAGTTACGTTGGGAGCAGTACTTC. Translated, it gives CASSLGRGELRWEQYF.

This clonotype came up many times. The chain is built from TRBV5-1 and TRBJ2-7, with 7 bases matching TRBD1. CDR3 length: 13 residues. Germline V gives CDR1 SGHRS, CDR2 YFSETQ. The junction had 1 base not matched to a gene; V was cut back by 0 bases and J by 4 bases. The CDR3 bases are TGCGCCAGCAGCTTGGACAGGGGTTACGAGCAGTACTTC. It is translated as CASSLDRGYEQYF.

The sample holds many counts of this clonotype. This chain links TRBV12-3 or TRBV12-4 with TRBJ1-1, with D unresolved. Trimming stripped 9 bases from V and 4 bases from J, with 15 bases between. The CDR3 length is 13 residues. Written as DNA, the CDR3 is TGTGCCAGTAACGGCCCGGGTGGCACTGAAGCTTTCTTT. This codes for CASNGPGGTEAFF.

Of note for this clonotype: Sequence at one end of the junction differs from germline and may be a read error. The chain joins TRBV10-3 to TRBJ2-7; possible D gene TRBD2, 5 bases. Per germline, CDR1 ENHRY and CDR2 SYGVKD. CDR3 size: 11 residues. CDR3 protein: CAISEGNEQNF. The CDR3, as DNA: TGTGCAATCAGTGAGGGAAACGAGCAGAACTTC.

This clonotype has a count of ten or more. The CDR3 loop reads CASSLVGGRDTQYF. The CDR3 bases are TGTGCCAGCAGCTTAGTCGGGGGGAGAGATACGCAGTATTTT. The chain links TRBV11-2 to TRBJ2-3; 7 bases align to TRBD2. CDR1 is SGHAT, CDR2 FQNNGV, per germline. The CDR3 covers 14 residues. Germline trimming cut 1 base from V and 5 bases from J; bases unmatched to any gene: 3.